These 22 T cell receptor beta chains originate from one sample sequenced in a study of cytomegalovirus exposure and HLA in healthy donors. Some clones are missing from TCRdb's copy, which holds only in-frame ones; the method was immunoSEQ multiplex PCR. This sample yields some 45,000 clones, of which 90% to 95% are seen a single time; approximately 5.4% belongs to the top ten. The source material was PBMCs. These receptors came from a man younger than 30 in good health and CMV-seronegative.

The rearrangement joins TRBV6-6 to TRBJ2-7, with D perhaps TRBD1 (5 bases). The V and J ends lost 2 bases and 3 bases respectively, with 8 bases between them. The CDR3 contains 13 residues. The germline V gene has CDR1 MNHNY and CDR2 SVGAGI (reference sequence). CDR3 in amino acids: CASSYRGSYEQYF. The CDR3 DNA sequence: TGTGCCAGCAGTTACAGGGGTAGCTACGAGCAGTACTTC.

V gene TRBV6-4 combines with J gene TRBJ1-4; D not certain. Trimming cost V 5 bases and J 5 bases, with 15 bases left between them. The germline V gene encodes CDR1 MRHNA and CDR2 SNTAGT. The CDR3 totals 15 residues. The CDR3 protein is CASSKDGSQNEKLFF. In DNA, the CDR3 is TGTGCCAGCAGTAAAGACGGGAGCCAGAATGAAAAACTGTTTTTT.

The genes are TRBV7-6 and TRBJ2-7; the D gene is possibly TRBD1 (6 bases). V was pared by 5 bases and J by 1 base, with 15 bases between. The germline gives CDR1 SGHVS, CDR2 FNYEAQ. The CDR3 extends over 15 amino acids. CDR3 bases: TGTGCCAGCAGCCCCGAGACAGGCGATTCCTACGAGCAGTACTTC. Its translation is CASSPETGDSYEQYF.

The chain links TRBV20-1 to TRBJ2-3; D not certain. The CDR3 totals 10 residues. The germline CDR1 and CDR2 sequences are DFQATT and SNEGSKA (reference sequence). The V end lost 3 bases, the J end lost 5 bases, and 3 bases lay between the germline ends. This CDR3 reads CSASQDTQYF. CDR3 in DNA: TGCAGTGCTAGTCAAGATACGCAGTATTTT.

This chain uses TRBV7-9 with TRBJ1-1, with 8 bases fitting TRBD1. Trimming cost V 3 bases and J 5 bases; bases outside gene matches: 2. The CDR3 is made up of 13 amino acids. Looked up from germline, CDR1 is SEHNR and CDR2 is FQNEAQ (reference sequence). The CDR3 DNA reads as TGTGCCAGCAGCTTTACAGGGGGTACTGAAGCTTTCTTT. This sequence encodes CASSFTGGTEAFF.

This CDR3 reads CASRLPLVGNTEAFF. In nucleotides, the CDR3 is TGTGCCAGCAGACTACCCCTCGTGGGGAACACTGAAGCTTTCTTT. J is TRBJ1-1 and V is TRBV28; D gene uncertain. CDR1 is MDHEN and CDR2 is SYDVKM in the germline V gene. The CDR3 runs to 15 residues. V was shortened by 6 bases and J by 1 base, with 15 bases between the two germline ends.

The chain uses TRBV7-2 and TRBJ2-1; TRBD2 matches at 12 bases. The V gene end was trimmed by 4 bases and the J gene end by 8 bases; junction bases not matched to a gene: 6. The CDR3 is 15 amino acids. Germline values: CDR1 SGHTA, CDR2 FQGNSA. The CDR3 region has the DNA TGTGCCAGCAGCTCTCTAGCGGGGGGGCTGGATGAGCAGTTCTTC. Amino acid sequence: CASSSLAGGLDEQFF.

This chain connects TRBV7-2 to TRBJ2-7, with 7 bases fitting TRBD1. Trimming took 5 bases from V and 3 from J; bases not matched to a gene: 10. This CDR3 has 15 amino acids. From germline, CDR1 is SGHTA and CDR2 FQGNSA. CDR3 coding DNA: TGTGCCAGCAGCCCAACCGGGACAGTGAACTACGAGCAGTACTTC. It translates to CASSPTGTVNYEQYF.

V is TRBV4-1 and J is TRBJ2-7, with 11 bases matching TRBD2. The V gene's germline CDR1 is MGHRA and CDR2 YSYEKL. V dropped 1 base and J dropped 4; count of bases not matched to a gene: 3. This CDR3 has 15 amino acids. The CDR3 protein is CASSQVAGGRYEQYF. CDR3 nucleotides: TGCGCCAGCAGCCAAGTAGCGGGAGGGAGGTACGAGCAGTACTTC.

The rearrangement uses TRBV19 and TRBJ1-1; possible D gene TRBD1, 5 bases. V lost 1 base to trimming and J lost 1 base, with 19 bases between them. Germline CDR1 and CDR2: LNHDA and SQIVND (reference sequence). CDR3 length equals 18 residues. CDR3 protein: CASSIVKRGRARNTEAFF. The CDR3 nucleotides are TGTGCCAGTAGTATAGTTAAAAGGGGCAGGGCAAGGAACACTGAAGCTTTCTTT.

This clone was detected only once. The J gene is TRBJ2-1, the V gene TRBV11-2; 9 bases are a match to TRBD2. Looked up from germline, CDR1 is SGHAT and CDR2 is FQNNGV. With 2 bases clipped from V and 2 bases from J, the junction kept 1 base outside the gene matches. This CDR3 region has 15 residues. In nucleotides, the CDR3 is TGTGCCAGCAGCTTACTAGCGGGGACCTACAATGAGCAGTTCTTC. It translates to CASSLLAGTYNEQFF.

The chain carries TRBV7-8 and TRBJ2-7; 7 bases are a match to TRBD1. The ends lost 6 bases at V and 6 bases at J; junction bases unmatched: 8. Germline V gives CDR1 SGHVS, CDR2 FQNEAQ. This CDR3 is built from 13 residues. This chain's CDR3 is CASSPTTGPEQYF. The CDR3 nucleotides read TGTGCCAGCAGTCCTACGACAGGGCCCGAGCAGTACTTC.

This clone showed up just once. This chain uses TRBV27 with TRBJ2-5; tentative D call: TRBD1 (5 bases). This CDR3 contains 14 residues. V was pared by 3 bases and J by 4 bases, with 12 bases between. The V gene's germline CDR1 is MNHEY and CDR2 SMNVEV (reference sequence). The CDR3 DNA is TGTGCCAGCAGTTTCCTGGGGCTGGGAGAGACCCAGTACTTC. Amino acids: CASSFLGLGETQYF.

The V and J genes are TRBV20-1 and TRBJ2-3; tentatively, D is TRBD2 (5 bases). The CDR3 runs to 8 residues. The germline CDR1 and CDR2 sequences are DFQATT and SNEGSKA (reference sequence). Here the CDR3 reads CSGGRQYF. As DNA, the CDR3 is TGCAGCGGAGGAAGGCAGTATTTT.

This chain uses TRBV19 with TRBJ1-3; no definite D call. CDR3 length equals 14 residues. Germline CDR1 is LNHDA and CDR2 is SQIVND (reference sequence). With 7 bases removed from V and 3 bases from J, the gap between germline ends came to 13 bases. The DNA of the CDR3 is TGTGCCAGTATGGCGGATCGCATTGGAAACACCATATATTTT. Residues: CASMADRIGNTIYF.

As concerns this clone: The junction departs from germline at one end; a sequencing error may be responsible. The chain employs TRBV7-7 and TRBJ2-5, with 8 bases that match TRBD1. The germline gives CDR1 SSHAT, CDR2 FNYEAQ (reference sequence). The CDR3 covers 14 residues. The CDR3 sequence is CASSQQGVQETQYF. The CDR3 DNA follows: TGTGCTAGCAGTCAACAGGGGGTCCAAGAGACCCAGTACTTC.

CDR3 amino acids: CASTAGQSYKNIQYF. In DNA, the CDR3 is TGTGCCAGTACCGCGGGACAGTCTTACAAAAACATTCAGTACTTC. The chain combines TRBV19 with TRBJ2-4; a weak D match, TRBD1 (7 bases). The CDR3 contains 15 residues. Germline-derived CDR1 and CDR2 are LNHDA and SQIVND (reference sequence). The ends were cut back, 7 bases at V and 3 bases at J, with 16 bases in the middle.

About this clone itself: A much larger clonotype is one base distant, so this may be a read error. V usage is TRBV6-5 and J usage is TRBJ2-7, with 9 bases identical to TRBD1. The CDR3 length is 12 residues. Unmatched junction bases numbered 0, after V lost 4 bases and J lost 5 bases. Germline CDR1 is MNHEY and CDR2 is SVGAGI. The CDR3 loop reads CASSWTGDEQYF. The CDR3 DNA is TGTGCCAGCAGTTGGACAGGGGACGAGCAGTACTTC.

Points on this clone: An end of the junction differs from the germline gene, which may be a read error. The sample contains more than one DNA sequence encoding this CDR3. This chain uses TRBV28 with TRBJ2-5; TRBD1 matches at 7 bases. This CDR3 is built from 14 residues. Germline CDR1 MDHEN, CDR2 SYDVKM. CDR3 region: CASSSQGNGETQYF. The CDR3 DNA reads as TGCGCCAGCAGTTCACAGGGGAACGGGGAGACCCAGTACTTC. Full variable domain (outside the CDR3, taken from reference TRBV28 and TRBJ2-5): DVKVTQSSRYLVKRTGEKVFLECVQDMDHENMFWYRQDPGLGLRLIYFSYDVKMKEKGDIPEGYSVSREKKERFSLILESASTNQTSMYLCASSSQGNGETQYFGPGTRLLVL.

V and J are TRBV6-1 and TRBJ1-2, with TRBD1 matching 7 bases. V lost 4 bases to trimming and J lost 4 bases; unmatched junction nucleotides: 12. Per germline, CDR1 MNHNS and CDR2 SASEGT. The CDR3 contains 16 residues. As DNA, the CDR3 is TGTGCCAGCAGTGTTGTTAGGGGGCAAACAATCTATGGCTACACCTTC. The encoded protein is CASSVVRGQTIYGYTF.

This chain links TRBV5-6 with TRBJ2-5, with D perhaps matching TRBD2 (7 bases). CDR3 length equals 13 residues. Looked up from germline, CDR1 is SGHDT and CDR2 is YYEEEE. V gave up 5 bases and J gave up 5 bases, with 13 bases separating them. As DNA, the CDR3 is TGTGCCAGCAGACCAAGGGGGGGCGAGACCCAGTACTTC. It translates to CASRPRGGETQYF.

This clone was detected once. The chain has TRBV7-2 and TRBJ2-2, with D perhaps matching TRBD2 (6 bases). Trimming removed 0 bases from V and 1 base from J, with 18 bases in between. Per the germline V gene, CDR1 is SGHTA and CDR2 is FQGNSA. The CDR3 loop spans 19 amino acids. The CDR3 region is CASSLAGPAFGGNTGELFF. DNA for the CDR3: TGTGCCAGCAGCTTAGCAGGACCAGCTTTCGGGGGGAACACCGGGGAGCTGTTTTTT.